A selection of T cell receptor beta chains follows, all from one sample in a study of T cells in Graves' hyperthyroidism and ophthalmopathy. TCRdb used MiXCR to reprocess the multiplex PCR reads, holding one entry per CDR3 protein. The sample lists hundreds of thousands of distinct CDR3 sequences; less than 20% were seen once. Sample: blood. These TCRs come from a woman younger than 30 with Graves' hyperthyroidism. Both conserved end residues are part of each CDR3. The D gene is left open where the match is weak. Size is stated for part of the rows, as once, few or many counts, or as a class when the clone is expanded.

J gene | clone size | V gene | D gene | CDR3 protein
TRBJ1-4 | few | TRBV20-1 | - | CSARAPSGSHAGLGEKLFF
TRBJ2-7 | many | TRBV3-1 | TRBD1 | CASSRDRVSGEQYF
TRBJ2-1 | few | TRBV20-1 | TRBD2 | CSASPGGGYNEQFF
TRBJ2-2 | - | TRBV5-5 | TRBD2 | CASSLLAVTGELFF
TRBJ1-6 | many | TRBV11-2 | - | CASSSGPADPLHF
TRBJ2-2 | few | TRBV7-2 | TRBD2 | CASSPRTSGILTGELFF
TRBJ2-7 | many | TRBV20-1 | - | CSASLTEPYEQYF
TRBJ2-2 | - | TRBV15 | TRBD2 | CAASREASAGGPNTGELFF
TRBJ1-4 | many | TRBV6-5 | - | CASSYSGRSGEKLFF
TRBJ2-2 | few | TRBV6-2/TRBV6-3 | - | CARPGSITGELFF
TRBJ2-7 | - | TRBV29-1 | - | CSVETGPGNEQYF
TRBJ1-4 | few | TRBV19 | - | CASSRLDATNEKLFF
TRBJ2-1 | many | TRBV29-1 | - | CSVATPNEQFF
TRBJ2-1 | - | TRBV19 | - | CASSRSSNMDEQFF
TRBJ2-7 | many | TRBV7-2 | TRBD2 | CASNLEAGGSYEQYF
TRBJ2-3 | - | TRBV7-3 | - | CASSFDPNTDTQYF
TRBJ1-1 | - | TRBV29-1 | - | CSVPAEAFF
TRBJ1-1 | many | TRBV12-3/TRBV12-4 | - | CASSFGPGGPNTEAFF